This TCR beta chain was recovered during a study of cytomegalovirus exposure and HLA in healthy donors. Study as a whole: An early data release held around 80 million unique TCRs from HLA-typed donors.

General study points: By HLA locus, TCR association rates varied in a later analysis, with DRB1 showing the most and HLA-C the fewest.

Worth noting for this clone: As yet, its antigen is unknown.

PCR used 60 Vbeta primers and 13 Jbeta primers. The method was immunoSEQ multiplex PCR; TCRdb's version includes in-frame clones alone and lacks a portion of them. Of roughly 100,000 clones in the sample, around 80% were seen once. J was trimmed by 3 bases and V by 3 bases; bases with no gene match: 11. CDR1 is LNHNV and CDR2 is YYDKDF in the germline V gene (reference sequence). This CDR3 has 18 amino acids. When sampled, the donors appeared nominally healthy, though they likely had unrecorded immune exposures. The chain has TRBV15 and TRBJ2-2; 9 nucleotides align to TRBD2. This clonotype was obtained from a man aged 25-40 years in good health and CMV-seropositive. What was sequenced was PBMCs. CDR3 loop: CATSRASGAGGYTGELFF. In nucleotides, the CDR3 is TGTGCCACCAGCAGGGCGTCGGGAGCGGGGGGCTACACCGGGGAGCTGTTTTTT.